This TCR beta chain appears in the sequencing data of a study of neurological immune-mediated disorders. Study-level findings and limits: The greatest TCR clonal expansion appeared in HTLV-1-associated myelopathy and the smallest, falling below healthy controls, in multiple sclerosis.

The V gene's germline CDR1 is MNHNY and CDR2 SVGAGI (reference sequence). Trimming cost V 6 bases and J 6 bases; bases outside gene matches: 12. This CDR3 has 17 residues. The cDNA came from 5'RACE, which used 10-nucleotide random UMIs. Per sequencing run, 15-18 subjects together gave over 180 million TCR-beta sequences. Using its own MiXCR run on the 5' RACE reads, TCRdb lists one record per CDR3 protein. The data contain some 25,000 distinct CDR3 sequences, about 6.7% of them singletons. The sample holds many counts of this clonotype. Its target is unknown. This TCR came from a woman between 40 and 55 years old in good health. The sample comprised PBMCs. This chain uses TRBV6-6 with TRBJ2-7, with 15 nucleotides matching TRBD2. CDR3 bases: TGTGCCAGCAGGCCGGGACTAGCGGGAGGAAAAAGCGGCGAGCAGTACTTC. Amino acids: CASRPGLAGGKSGEQYF.